Listed below are T cell receptor beta chains from one sample, sequenced in a study of T cells in Graves' hyperthyroidism and ophthalmopathy. In TCRdb, the multiplex PCR reads were re-called with MiXCR into one record per CDR3 protein. The sample consists of about 350,000 distinct CDR3 sequences, 12% to 15% of them appearing once. Sequencing was performed on blood. The receptors come from a woman between 35 and 50 years old with Graves' ophthalmopathy. Each CDR3 is given with its conserved first and last residue.

j_call v_call cdr3_aa
TRBJ2-7 TRBV7-9 CASRPQSGAGSTAQYF
TRBJ2-7 TRBV25-1 CASSDGTSNLYEQYF
TRBJ2-7 TRBV6-2/TRBV6-3 CASSYSRAEQYF
TRBJ2-7 TRBV28 CASSLNRRTSGRAFDYEQYF
TRBJ2-2 TRBV9 CASSVVMTGLSGHTGELFF
TRBJ2-7 TRBV28 CASRRPSLVSYSYEQYF
TRBJ1-2 TRBV12-3/TRBV12-4 CASSLVGGGSEGHTF
TRBJ2-7 TRBV13 CASSFGLAGTSYEQYF
TRBJ2-7 TRBV7-2 CASSNSNYEQYF
TRBJ2-1 TRBV2 CASMLSGITYNEQFF
TRBJ1-1 TRBV28 CASSSGGWGESTEAFF
TRBJ2-5 TRBV12-3/TRBV12-4 CASSLLKTQYF
TRBJ1-2 TRBV12-5 CASGYGQTGGYTF
TRBJ2-5 TRBV2 CASRELETQYF
TRBJ1-5 TRBV6-1 CASSELSGGVSNQPQHF
TRBJ2-1 TRBV6-2/TRBV6-3 CASQLSSYNEQFF
TRBJ1-2 TRBV2 CASSPQGDGYTF
TRBJ2-3 TRBV10-3 CAIGRLYTDTQYF
TRBJ1-2 TRBV20-1 CSARDPRQGTLGYTF
TRBJ2-5 TRBV4-1 CASSRSGGASETQYF
TRBJ2-1 TRBV20-1 CSAETWTSGTDNEQFF
TRBJ1-1 TRBV29-1 CSVRPGQVNTEAFF
TRBJ2-5 TRBV12-5 CASGLPSGGTQYF
TRBJ1-1 TRBV5-4 CASSLQGWDTEAFF
TRBJ1-3 TRBV28 CASSLWEEGSGNTIYF
TRBJ2-7 TRBV12-3/TRBV12-4 CASSSTLRLAGVSEQYF
TRBJ2-7 TRBV6-2/TRBV6-3 CASGWERGRTYEQYF
TRBJ1-4 TRBV28 CASQQSGPGNEKLFF
TRBJ1-6 TRBV20-1 CSAPTGFTYNSPLHF
TRBJ1-2 TRBV19 CASSTTRGSGYTF
TRBJ2-1 TRBV29-1 CSVKRRAIDSQQFF
TRBJ1-5 TRBV7-8 CASSLVGWSNQPQHF
TRBJ1-5 TRBV7-2 CASSSYSSNQPQHF
TRBJ1-1 TRBV10-3 CAIGGGDTEAFF
TRBJ2-3 TRBV3-1 CASSHPLAGSADTQYF
TRBJ2-1 TRBV6-2/TRBV6-3 CASSYLGAVEDNEQFF
TRBJ2-5 TRBV28 CASTEFRDQAGEYF
TRBJ1-3 TRBV5-1 CASSLRWAEPLSGNTIYF
TRBJ1-1 TRBV20-1 CSAPRGGDTEAFF
TRBJ1-4 TRBV30 CAWARGLGEKLFF
TRBJ1-3 TRBV5-1 CASSKAGQLDESTIYF
TRBJ2-2 TRBV5-1 CASSPRDRRYGELFF
TRBJ2-3 TRBV11-2 CASSLGQNTQYF
TRBJ1-1 TRBV15 CATSRASVTEEVSEAFF
TRBJ1-1 TRBV5-5 CASSFFSGQGVTEAFF
TRBJ2-7 TRBV20-1 CSAGRSRGAYEQYF
TRBJ2-1 TRBV2 CASSADLLTYNEQFF
TRBJ1-3 TRBV5-1 CASRRGEGAGNTIYF
TRBJ1-5 TRBV19 CASSIVATSGPQHF